The 9 T cell receptor beta chains in this list originate from one sample, sequenced in a study of blood T cell repertoires in COVID-19. The repertoire was sequenced with immunoSEQ multiplex PCR; TCRdb's copy has only in-frame clones and lacks some. Of around 470,000 clones listed, roughly 88% are singletons. Sequenced input: PBMCs or T cells enriched from blood (not recorded which). These receptors all stem from a man younger than 35 who had recovered from COVID-19.

CDR3 loop: CASSPFPDTEAFF. The CDR3 DNA reads as TGTGCCAGCTCACCATTTCCGGACACTGAAGCTTTCTTT. This rearrangement joins TRBV18 to TRBJ1-1; D gene unclear. With 2 bases removed from V and 3 bases from J, the gap between germline ends came to 7 bases. Germline V gene data show CDR1 as KGHSH and CDR2 as LQKENI. This CDR3 is 13 amino acids long.

This clone was observed once. The chain combines TRBV15 with TRBJ2-3; TRBD2 matches 7 bases. CDR3 length: 16 amino acids. Germline CDR1 and CDR2: LNHNV and YYDKDF (reference sequence). Unmatched junction bases numbered 4, after V lost 0 bases and J lost 1 base. DNA of the CDR3: TGTGCCACCAGCAGAGATCGTCGGGGGGGCACAGATACGCAGTATTTT. It is translated as CATSRDRRGGTDTQYF.

The chain links TRBV7-8 to TRBJ2-7; unclear D gene. The CDR3 runs to 12 residues. Trimming took 3 bases from V and 2 from J, leaving 5 bases between them. Germline V lookup: CDR1 SGHVS, CDR2 FQNEAQ. The CDR3 loop is CASSFLTYEQYF. The CDR3 DNA sequence: TGTGCCAGCAGCTTCCTTACCTACGAGCAGTACTTC.

V gene TRBV5-4 combines with J gene TRBJ1-3; D is perhaps TRBD1 (6 bases). In germline, CDR1 is SGHNT, CDR2 YYREEE (reference sequence). CDR3 length equals 15 residues. Trimming removed 2 bases at V and 4 bases at J, with 13 bases between. In nucleotides, the CDR3 is TGTGCCAGCAGCTTCAGGGGTCCCCTCGGAAACACCATATATTTT. Its protein is CASSFRGPLGNTIYF.

The rearrangement links TRBV6-6 to TRBJ2-7; the D gene is possibly TRBD1 (6 bases). The CDR3 contains 17 residues. Per the germline V gene, CDR1 is MNHNY and CDR2 is SVGAGI (reference sequence). V gave up 5 bases and J gave up 4 bases, with 24 bases separating them. In DNA, the CDR3 is TGTGCCAGCAGTCCGAGTTCCCTCTACTTGGGGACATACGAGCAGTACTTC. Encoded protein: CASSPSSLYLGTYEQYF.

The J gene is TRBJ1-2, the V gene TRBV28, with D hard to call. This CDR3 is built from 16 residues. The germline gives CDR1 MDHEN, CDR2 SYDVKM. V lost 6 bases and J lost 2, with 19 bases in between. The CDR3 sequence is CASRPEPAVPNYGYTF. In nucleotides, the CDR3 is TGTGCCAGCAGACCAGAACCGGCGGTCCCCAACTATGGCTACACCTTC.

The V gene is TRBV6-6, the J gene TRBJ2-7; 12 nucleotides line up with TRBD2. Losses at the gene ends were 6 bases for V and 3 bases for J; bases not matched to a gene: 9. The CDR3 spans 16 residues. CDR1 MNHNY and CDR2 SVGAGI come from the germline V gene (reference sequence). The CDR3 is CASSSKTSGSGYEQYF. CDR3 DNA sequence: TGTGCCAGCAGCTCAAAGACTAGCGGGAGCGGCTACGAGCAGTACTTC.

The chain uses TRBV14 and TRBJ2-1; 9 bases align to TRBD1. The CDR3 covers 20 residues. The V gene's germline CDR1 is SGHDN and CDR2 FVKESK. V lost 2 bases and J lost 2; bases outside the gene matches: 16. Written as DNA, the CDR3 is TGTGCCAGCAGCCAAAAGAGAGGGGGGACAGGGCCAAAAACCTACAATGAGCAGTTCTTC. It encodes CASSQKRGGTGPKTYNEQFF.

J is TRBJ2-7 and V is TRBV5-4; D perhaps matches TRBD2 (6 bases). Germline V CDR1 and CDR2: SGHNT, YYREEE (reference sequence). V shed 4 bases and J shed 5 bases, with 22 bases lying between them. The CDR3 length is 16 residues. In DNA, the CDR3 is TGTGCCAGCAGCAGCAGGGACTCCCAAACGGGGCACGAGCAGTACTTC. It yields the protein CASSSRDSQTGHEQYF.